The 13 T cell receptor beta chains listed next were all sequenced from one sample in a study of shared clonotypes between healthy human individuals. Method: immunoSEQ multiplex PCR; TCRdb's copy keeps in-frame clones and lacks some. The sample shows 2 million to 2.5 million clones, 85% to 95% of them seen only once. Sequenced input: naive CD4+ T cells from PBMCs. Subset given: CD45RA+ positively selected. Every receptor here comes from a man aged 18 to 30 in good health. Some clones in this sample may be carry-over from other donors' samples.

The chain combines TRBV5-1 with TRBJ1-3; D is possibly TRBD1 (5 bases). The CDR3 is 15 amino acids. Deletions cut 4 bases from V and 7 bases from J, with 18 bases between. Germline-derived CDR1 and CDR2 are SGHRS and YFSETQ. The DNA of the CDR3 is TGCGCCAGCAGCCAAGGGGACTTGACTCCGAACACCATATATTTT. This codes for CASSQGDLTPNTIYF.

The chain has TRBV11-2 and TRBJ2-1; D gene uncertain. V was shortened by 1 base and J by 7 bases, with 17 bases between the two germline ends. The CDR3 totals 16 residues. CDR1 and CDR2 from the germline V gene are SGHAT and FQNNGV. The CDR3 DNA follows: TGTGCCAGCAGCTTAGTAAAAGGAACGTCGAGGAATGAGCAGTTCTTC. As protein: CASSLVKGTSRNEQFF.

V is TRBV11-2 and J is TRBJ1-1; D not resolved. The CDR3 runs 14 residues. The V gene lost 1 base and the J gene lost 1 base, with 7 bases spanning the gap. The germline gives CDR1 SGHAT, CDR2 FQNNGV. The CDR3 region is CASSLAPGNTEAFF. The CDR3 nucleotides read TGTGCCAGCAGCTTAGCGCCTGGGAACACTGAAGCTTTCTTT.

The rearrangement links TRBV11-2 to TRBJ2-7; D uncertain. Deletions cut 3 bases from V and 4 bases from J, with 4 bases between. This CDR3 region has 11 residues. Germline V lookup: CDR1 SGHAT, CDR2 FQNNGV. DNA of the CDR3: TGTGCCAGCAGCTTCCAGTACGAGCAGTACTTC. Translating gives CASSFQYEQYF.

The rearrangement uses TRBV4-3 and TRBJ2-3, with D maybe TRBD2 (6 bases). This CDR3 is built from 17 residues. CDR1 LGHNA and CDR2 YSLEER come from the germline V gene. With 0 bases removed from V and 6 bases from J, the gap between germline ends came to 19 bases. DNA of the CDR3: TGCGCCAGCAGCCAAGAGGTTCTGGAGGGGAGCGGGGATACGCAGTATTTT. Translation: CASSQEVLEGSGDTQYF.

This chain connects TRBV4-1 to TRBJ2-7; a weak D match, TRBD1 (5 bases). This CDR3 has 16 amino acids. In germline, CDR1 is MGHRA, CDR2 YSYEKL. Trimming pared 4 bases from V and 4 bases from J, leaving 20 bases between. The CDR3 DNA reads as TGCGCCAGCAGCCCAGTCCCGACAACAGGCCCTTACGAGCAGTACTTC. It translates to CASSPVPTTGPYEQYF.

The chain links TRBV28 to TRBJ1-5; weak D call: TRBD1 (5 bases). The V end was cut by 8 bases, the J end by 5 bases, with 19 bases between. Germline CDR1 reads MDHEN; CDR2 reads SYDVKM. CDR3 length: 15 residues. CDR3 DNA: TGTGCCAGCCATAAGGGGCACCTGGCGTATCAGCCCCAGCATTTT. This encodes CASHKGHLAYQPQHF.

The chain joins TRBV2 to TRBJ2-7; the match to TRBD1 covers 8 bases. Germline V gene sequence: CDR1 SNHLY, CDR2 FYNNEI. The CDR3 is 14 residues long. V was clipped by 6 bases and J by 0 bases; unmatched bases: 4. The CDR3 DNA reads as TGTGCCAGCAGAGGACAGGGTTACTCCTACGAGCAGTACTTC. It encodes CASRGQGYSYEQYF.

The genes are TRBV5-5 and TRBJ1-2, with a weak D call TRBD1 (5 bases). V was clipped by 0 bases and J by 7 bases, with 25 bases between them. The CDR3 runs 18 residues. Germline assignment: CDR1 SGHKS and CDR2 YYEKEE (reference sequence). CDR3 region: CASSLVGAGNLGKGGYTF. The CDR3 DNA is TGTGCCAGCAGCTTGGTCGGGGCAGGGAATTTGGGGAAGGGTGGCTACACCTTC.

Note on this clone: The same CDR3 arises from other DNA sequences in this sample as well. This rearrangement joins TRBV11-2 to TRBJ1-5; D uncertain. V lost 0 bases and J lost 4, with 4 bases in between. CDR3 length equals 13 residues. The germline gives CDR1 SGHAT, CDR2 FQNNGV. Here the CDR3 DNA reads TGTGCCAGCAGCTTAGACAGGAATCAGCCCCAGCATTTT. This sequence encodes CASSLDRNQPQHF.

The rearrangement joins TRBV5-4 to TRBJ2-3, with D hard to call. The CDR3 loop spans 13 amino acids. Trimming shortened V by 6 bases and J by 3 bases, and 11 bases separated the two germline ends. Germline CDR1 SGHNT, CDR2 YYREEE (reference sequence). CDR3 nucleotide sequence: TGTGCCAGCACCATGCCGGCAACAGATACGCAGTATTTT. Protein: CASTMPATDTQYF.

Points on this clone: The sample contains more than one DNA sequence encoding this CDR3. The rearrangement uses TRBV28 and TRBJ2-3, with D unclear. This CDR3 spans 11 amino acids. Per the germline V gene, CDR1 is MDHEN and CDR2 is SYDVKM. The V end was cut by 4 bases, the J end by 6 bases, with 5 bases between. DNA for the CDR3: TGTGCCAGCAGTTCCTCGGATACGCAGTATTTT. Its protein is CASSSSDTQYF.

This chain joins TRBV6-1 and TRBJ1-5, with TRBD1 identical over 9 bases. Germline trimming cut 6 bases from V and 5 bases from J; bases unmatched to any gene: 5. In germline, CDR1 is MNHNS, CDR2 SASEGT. This CDR3 has 14 residues. For the CDR3, the DNA is TGTGCCAGCAGCGGGACAGGGCCTGATCAGCCCCAGCATTTT. This codes for CASSGTGPDQPQHF.